This T cell receptor beta chain appears in the sequencing data of a study of graft-versus-host responses after intestinal transplantation. Study as a whole: Following induction with anti-thymocyte globulin, all recipients were given tacrolimus and steroids for around three years.

For this clone: Its cognate antigen is unknown.

V lost 3 bases, J lost 6 bases, and 7 bases stayed unmatched. This CDR3 has 15 residues. CDR1 is SGHDT, CDR2 YYEEEE, per germline. Assay used: immunoSEQ multiplex PCR; TCRdb lists only in-frame clones, some missing. The table has roughly 100,000 clones, 85% to 95% seen once; the top ten hold 0.069%. Study conclusions and caveats: GvH clones appeared in recipient marrow, some first in ileum or blood. Circulating GvH clones peaking coincided with falling HvG clones soon after transplant.

V gene TRBV5-6 combines with J gene TRBJ1-5, with TRBD1 matching 9 bases. The TCR comes from a human donor who was the organ donor for an intestinal transplant. This specimen consisted of unstimulated CD8+ T cells sorted from spleen or lymph node cells, obtained before transplant. The CDR3 spells CASSSTGGWGQPQHF. CDR3 in DNA: TGTGCCAGCAGCTCGACAGGGGGTTGGGGTCAGCCCCAGCATTTT.